One sample yielded the 25 T cell receptor beta chains listed below, sequenced in a study of human T cells and chemical hapten exposure (TCRdb year 2021). The method was RACE. Sequencing used a NextSeq 500. TCRdb reprocessed the public reads (quality trimming at Q25 with fastp, clone calling with MiXCR) and kept in-frame beta chains. Each CDR3 protein appears once, grouped with its most common genes and DNA. Within this sample are around 130,000 distinct CDR3 sequences, with about 11% of them counted one time only. The ten top clones hold around 2.5% of the sample. The time point tag for this specimen amounts to: patch test 3, about 24 weeks after DPC sensitization. In light of the paper, this sample's treatment or condition label describes: therapeutic diphenylcyclopropenone sensitization with weekly scalp DPC. Source: whole blood, taken in connection with sensitization to the hapten diphenylcyclopropenone (DPC). Every receptor here comes from a woman aged 45-65 years with alopecia areata. Some clones in this sample may be carry-over from other donors' samples.

The gene calls are TRBV7-6 and TRBJ2-2, with TRBD2 matching 9 bases. Per the germline V gene, CDR1 is SGHVS and CDR2 is FNYEAQ. This CDR3 has 17 residues. The ends lost 2 bases at V and 4 bases at J; junction bases unmatched: 8. CDR3 sequence (DNA): TGTGCCAGCAGCTTACTAGCGGGGAAGGGGGTCACCGGGGAGCTGTTTTTT. Its translation: CASSLLAGKGVTGELFF.

The chain has TRBV30 and TRBJ2-1; D uncertain. With 3 bases removed from V and 0 bases from J, the gap between germline ends came to 9 bases. The CDR3 is 14 amino acids. Per the germline V gene, CDR1 is GTSNPN and CDR2 is SVGIG (reference sequence). The CDR3 bases are TGTGCCTGGAGAATAGACAACTCCTACAATGAGCAGTTCTTC. Amino acid sequence: CAWRIDNSYNEQFF.

The V and J genes are TRBV28 and TRBJ1-5, with D unresolved. The germline gives CDR1 MDHEN, CDR2 SYDVKM. The germline V and J ends were trimmed by 4 bases and 0 bases, with 13 bases remaining between them. CDR3 length: 16 residues. CDR3 nucleotides: TGTGCCAGCAGTTCCCGACCGGTCTATAGCAATCAGCCCCAGCATTTT. This sequence encodes CASSSRPVYSNQPQHF.

There are many counts of this clonotype. The chain links TRBV5-1 to TRBJ1-1; possible D gene TRBD1, 6 bases. From germline, CDR1 is SGHRS and CDR2 YFSETQ. This CDR3 comprises 15 residues. V lost 1 base and J 2 bases, leaving 12 bases between the germline ends. CDR3 DNA: TGCGCCAGCAGCTTGTATCCGGGGGCAAACACTGAAGCTTTCTTT. Its protein product is CASSLYPGANTEAFF.

This clonotype appeared a few times. The chain recombines TRBV12-3 or TRBV12-4 with TRBJ2-1; no definite D call. V lost 7 bases, J lost 9 bases, and 10 bases lay in between. This CDR3 has 11 residues. This CDR3 reads CASTPAIEQFF. CDR3 DNA sequence: TGTGCCAGCACCCCCGCCATTGAGCAGTTCTTC.

In its sample, this clonotype was seen many times. The chain carries TRBV7-2 and TRBJ2-2; 14 bases map to TRBD2. Germline-derived CDR1 and CDR2 are SGHTA and FQGNSA. This CDR3 has 17 amino acids. Trimming at V came to 5 bases and at J to 6 bases, leaving 8 bases not matched to a gene. The CDR3 DNA reads TGTGCCAGCAGCCTTAGACTAGCGGGAGGGATTGCCGGGGAGCTGTTTTTT. Amino acids: CASSLRLAGGIAGELFF.

This clonotype was observed many times. V and J are TRBV20-1 and TRBJ2-3; D ambiguous. From germline, CDR1 is DFQATT and CDR2 SNEGSKA (reference sequence). Trimming pared 6 bases from V and 4 bases from J, leaving 17 bases between. The CDR3 totals 14 residues. The CDR3: CSARSANGPDTQYF. CDR3 coding DNA: TGCAGTGCGAGGTCAGCCAACGGTCCAGATACGCAGTATTTT.

This clonotype has more than one count but fewer than ten. The V gene is TRBV24-1, the J gene TRBJ2-3, with D possibly TRBD2 on 6 matching bases. Germline-derived CDR1 and CDR2 are KGHDR and SFDVKD. The CDR3 totals 14 residues. V lost 4 bases to trimming and J lost 4 bases, with 11 bases between them. DNA for the CDR3: TGTGCCACCAGTGACTCGACTAGTTCAGATACGCAGTATTTT. Amino acid sequence: CATSDSTSSDTQYF.

As to this clonotype: Likely a read error: the CDR3 ends without its conserved phenylalanine or tryptophan. The V gene is TRBV12-3 or TRBV12-4, the J gene TRBJ1-3; 7 bases fit TRBD1. There are 15 residues in the CDR3. V shed 4 bases, J shed 0 bases, and the junction held 3 bases outside the gene matches. In nucleotides, the CDR3 is TGTGCCAGCAGTTCGGGACAGTTCTCTGGAAACACCATATATTTG. This translates into CASSSGQFSGNTIYL.

This clonotype showed up just a few times. This chain uses TRBV12-3 or TRBV12-4 with TRBJ1-5, with D unclear. There are 15 residues in the CDR3. The V end lost 5 bases, the J end lost 3 bases, and 14 bases lay between the germline ends. The CDR3 DNA reads TGTGCCAGCAGTACGGTTGTGGGCATCAATCAGCCCCAGCATTTT. Its translation: CASSTVVGINQPQHF.

In this sample, this clonotype turned up a few times. This chain uses TRBV9 with TRBJ2-7, with 14 bases identical to TRBD2. Looked up from germline, CDR1 is SGDLS and CDR2 is YYNGEE. J lost 5 bases, V lost 0 bases, and 4 bases had no gene match. The CDR3 spans 16 residues. The CDR3: CASSVGTSGGFHEQYF. The CDR3 DNA reads TGTGCCAGCAGCGTAGGGACTAGCGGGGGGTTCCACGAGCAGTACTTC.

There are a few counts of this clonotype. For the CDR3, the DNA is TGTGCCAGTGAAGCGGGCCCCTACGAGCAGTACTTC. It is translated as CASEAGPYEQYF. This rearrangement joins TRBV7-2 to TRBJ2-7, with a tentative D call TRBD2 (6 bases). Germline lookup yields CDR1 SGHTA and CDR2 FQGNSA. There are 12 residues in the CDR3. Trimming stripped 9 bases from V and 2 bases from J, with 11 bases between.

The chain couples TRBV7-6 to TRBJ2-7, with D possibly being TRBD1 (5 bases). CDR3 length equals 15 residues. V was pared by 1 base and J by 0 bases, with 10 bases between. Germline loops: CDR1 SGHVS, CDR2 FNYEAQ. This CDR3 reads CASSLEGAHSYEQYF. The CDR3 nucleotides are TGTGCCAGCAGCTTAGAAGGGGCACACTCCTACGAGCAGTACTTC.

The V gene is TRBV10-3, the J gene TRBJ1-2; D unresolved. The CDR3 runs 15 residues. The V end was cut by 0 bases, the J end by 4 bases, with 12 bases between. Germline V gene sequence: CDR1 ENHRY, CDR2 SYGVKD. CDR3 in amino acids: CAISESADWGYGYTF. In DNA, the CDR3 is TGTGCCATCAGTGAGTCCGCCGATTGGGGCTATGGCTACACCTTC.

This clonotype was detected a few times. The rearrangement links TRBV11-2 to TRBJ1-1, with D unclear. This CDR3 spans 13 amino acids. Germline assignment: CDR1 SGHAT and CDR2 FQNNGV. Between the trimmed V and J ends, which lost 3 bases and 6 bases, there was a span of 11 bases. CDR3 in amino acids: CASSFPQLPEAFF. The CDR3 region has the DNA TGTGCCAGCAGCTTCCCCCAGCTACCTGAAGCTTTCTTT. Full variable domain (rest looked up from reference TRBV11-2 and TRBJ1-1): EAGVAQSPRYKIIEKRQSVAFWCNPISGHATLYWYQQILGQGPKLLIQFQNNGVVDDSQLPKDRFSAERLKGVDSTLKIQPAKLEDSAVYLCASSFPQLPEAFFGQGTRLTVV.

The rearrangement links TRBV12-3 or TRBV12-4 to TRBJ2-7; perhaps TRBD2 as D (6 bases). Trimming stripped 6 bases from V and 2 bases from J, with 17 bases between. The CDR3 is 15 residues long. The DNA of the CDR3 is TGTGCCAGCAGCTTGGGGGGACTCCGAACCTACGAGCAGTACTTC. Residues: CASSLGGLRTYEQYF.

This clonotype was counted many times. The chain recombines TRBV29-1 with TRBJ1-1; 10 bases align to TRBD1. This CDR3 has 14 amino acids. Germline V lookup: CDR1 SQVTM, CDR2 ANQGSEA. The ends lost 5 bases at V and 1 base at J; junction bases unmatched: 4. CDR3 nucleotide sequence: TGCAGCGTTCCGAGACAGGGGGCGAACACTGAAGCTTTCTTT. It yields the protein CSVPRQGANTEAFF.

The J gene is TRBJ1-2, the V gene TRBV6-6; D is undetermined. Germline assignment: CDR1 MNHNY and CDR2 SVGAGI (reference sequence). Trimming stripped 10 bases from V and 3 bases from J, with 9 bases between. The CDR3 has 11 amino acids. The CDR3, as DNA: TGTGCCACATCCGGTCACTATGGCTACACCTTC. This translates into CATSGHYGYTF.

This clonotype showed up just once. V usage is TRBV5-1 and J usage is TRBJ2-1; TRBD1 matches at 7 bases. This CDR3 has 13 amino acids. Germline CDR1 and CDR2: SGHRS and YFSETQ. V dropped 4 bases and J dropped 2; count of bases not matched to a gene: 0. The DNA of the CDR3 is TGCGCCAGCAGCGGGACAGCCTACAATGAGCAGTTCTTC. The encoded protein is CASSGTAYNEQFF.

The chain links TRBV18 to TRBJ1-2; possibly TRBD1 for D (5 bases). Trimming pared 6 bases from V and 2 bases from J, leaving 10 bases between. The CDR3 runs to 13 residues. Germline-derived CDR1 and CDR2 are KGHSH and LQKENI. The CDR3 coding sequence is TGTGCCAGCTCGGAGGAGGGGAACTATGGCTACACCTTC. Encoded protein: CASSEEGNYGYTF.

The table lists this clonotype with many counts. The rearrangement uses TRBV6-5 and TRBJ1-4; 9 bases map to TRBD1. Germline values: CDR1 MNHEY, CDR2 SVGAGI. Trimming removed 6 bases from V and 8 bases from J; junction bases left unmatched: 10. The CDR3 spans 15 residues. This chain's CDR3 is CASRYRGRGREKLFF. The DNA of the CDR3 is TGTGCCAGCAGATACAGGGGGCGCGGTAGGGAAAAACTGTTTTTT.

This clonotype came up once. This chain links TRBV7-8 with TRBJ2-7; D ambiguous. Per the germline V gene, CDR1 is SGHVS and CDR2 is FQNEAQ. This CDR3 has 12 residues. Trimming shortened V by 9 bases and J by 6 bases, and 15 bases separated the two germline ends. CDR3 coding DNA: TGTGCCAGAAGCCCTCTGTCGGGCGAGCAGTACTTC. Its translation is CARSPLSGEQYF.

This clonotype was seen only a few times. The V and J genes are TRBV5-6 and TRBJ2-7; D gene unclear. The CDR3 contains 11 residues. Deletions cut 1 base from V and 6 bases from J, with 5 bases between. Germline values: CDR1 SGHDT, CDR2 YYEEEE. The CDR3 spells CASSLIGEQYF. CDR3 bases: TGTGCCAGCAGCTTGATAGGCGAGCAGTACTTC.

This clonotype was counted a few times. This sequence joins TRBV3-1 and TRBJ2-2; no reliable D call. The CDR3 extends over 13 amino acids. V gave up 2 bases and J gave up 5 bases, with 6 bases separating them. Germline V CDR1 and CDR2: LGHDT, YNNKEL (reference sequence). The CDR3 region has the DNA TGTGCCAGCAGCCAATTTGGAACCGGGGAGCTGTTTTTT. Protein: CASSQFGTGELFF. Variable domain in full (rest from reference TRBV3-1 and TRBJ2-2): DTAVSQTPKYLVTQMGNDKSIKCEQNLGHDTMYWYKQDSKKFLKIMFSYNNKELIINETVPNRFSPKSPDKAHLNLHINSLELGDSAVYFCASSQFGTGELFFGEGSRLTVL.

This rearrangement joins TRBV28 to TRBJ2-1; D is undetermined. This CDR3 spans 12 amino acids. Germline V CDR1 and CDR2: MDHEN, SYDVKM. Trimming pared 2 bases from V and 8 bases from J, leaving 7 bases between. The CDR3 DNA sequence: TGTGCCAGCAGTTTAGTAAGGGATGAGCAGTTCTTC. Translating it yields CASSLVRDEQFF.